This TCR beta chain was captured by sequencing in a study of T cell responses to AZD1222 COVID-19 vaccine. Trimming left V 1 base short and J 1 base short, with 7 bases between. CDR1 is LGHDT and CDR2 is YNNKEL in the germline V gene (reference sequence). The length of the CDR3 is 14 residues. Produced via immunoSEQ multiplex PCR; TCRdb's table is partial and in-frame only. The repertoire holds around 100,000 clones, with 93% as singletons. Specimen: peripheral blood, collected on day 0 of AZD1222 vaccination. The chain combines TRBV3-1 (or the pseudogene TRBV3-2) with TRBJ1-2, with D unclear. This clonotype was obtained from an adult in good health. DNA for the CDR3: TGTGCCAGCAGCCAAGGTGCCAGTAACTATGGCTACACCTTC. Amino acid sequence: CASSQGASNYGYTF.